A single sample is the source of the 10 T cell receptor beta chains below, sequenced in a study of blood T cell repertoires in COVID-19. The assay was immunoSEQ multiplex PCR, and TCRdb's table has in-frame clones only and misses some. The sample has about 150,000 clones; roughly 86% are singletons. The sequencing sample was made of peripheral blood. Receptor source: a woman aged 80 or older with COVID-19, enrolled during active disease.

The gene calls are TRBV4-1 and TRBJ2-7; a possible D gene is TRBD1 (6 bases). Deletions cut 1 base from V and 1 base from J, with 11 bases between. From germline, CDR1 is MGHRA and CDR2 YSYEKL. The CDR3 runs 15 residues. The CDR3 loop is CASSQVLGQSYEQYF. The CDR3 coding sequence is TGCGCCAGCAGCCAAGTACTCGGACAGTCCTACGAGCAGTACTTC.

The chain uses TRBV7-9 and TRBJ1-1; 9 bases agree with TRBD1. Germline values: CDR1 SEHNR, CDR2 FQNEAQ (reference sequence). The CDR3 spans 16 residues. Unmatched junction bases numbered 9, after V lost 5 bases and J lost 2 bases. The CDR3 protein is CASSLPGQGINTEAFF. CDR3 bases: TGTGCCAGCAGCCTGCCGGGACAGGGAATCAACACTGAAGCTTTCTTT. The complete variable domain, with remaining parts taken from reference TRBV7-9 and TRBJ1-1, reads DTGVSQNPRHKITKRGQNVTFRCDPISEHNRLYWYRQTLGQGPEFLTYFQNEAQLEKSRLLSDRFSAERPKGSFSTLEIQRTEQGDSAMYLCASSLPGQGINTEAFFGQGTRLTVV.

This chain joins TRBV11-2 and TRBJ1-6; 7 bases are shared with TRBD1. CDR1 and CDR2 (germline): SGHAT, FQNNGV. The CDR3 extends over 16 amino acids. J lost 9 bases, V lost 1 base, and 9 bases had no gene match. The CDR3 coding sequence is TGTGCCAGCAGCTTAGGTACCGGACAGGCGGGTTCACCCCTCCACTTT. Its protein is CASSLGTGQAGSPLHF. Looking up the rest from reference TRBV11-2 and TRBJ1-6 gives the full variable domain: EAGVAQSPRYKIIEKRQSVAFWCNPISGHATLYWYQQILGQGPKLLIQFQNNGVVDDSQLPKDRFSAERLKGVDSTLKIQPAKLEDSAVYLCASSLGTGQAGSPLHFGNGTRLTVT.

The CDR3 DNA is TGTGCCAGTAGTATGCCGGGTGGGTTCACTGAAGCTTTCTTT. It codes for CASSMPGGFTEAFF. The chain joins TRBV19 to TRBJ1-1; D call uncertain. This CDR3 spans 14 amino acids. Germline assignment: CDR1 LNHDA and CDR2 SQIVND (reference sequence). V was trimmed by 3 bases and J by 4 bases, leaving 12 bases between them.

V usage is TRBV28 and J usage is TRBJ1-3; 8 positions match TRBD1. With V trimmed by 3 bases and J by 4 bases, 5 bases remained unmatched. The V gene's germline CDR1 is MDHEN and CDR2 SYDVKM. This CDR3 has 15 residues. The CDR3 DNA reads as TGTGCCAGCAGTTTGGACAGGGTCGGAGGAAACACCATATATTTT. Translation gives CASSLDRVGGNTIYF.

This clone was recorded at least ten times. This chain uses TRBV28 with TRBJ2-7; 7 positions match TRBD2. The CDR3 has 17 amino acids. V dropped 3 bases and J dropped 5; count of bases not matched to a gene: 16. Germline CDR1 reads MDHEN; CDR2 reads SYDVKM. The CDR3 is CASSFILFGRESNEQYF. CDR3 coding DNA: TGTGCCAGCAGTTTCATCCTATTCGGGCGGGAGAGCAACGAGCAGTACTTC.

V usage is TRBV28 and J usage is TRBJ2-5, with 16 positions matching TRBD2. Per the germline V gene, CDR1 is MDHEN and CDR2 is SYDVKM. This CDR3 region has 17 residues. With V trimmed by 7 bases and J by 5 bases, 10 bases remained unmatched. The CDR3 sequence: CASNPSGLAGGKETQYF. DNA for the CDR3: TGTGCCAGCAACCCCTCGGGACTAGCGGGAGGGAAGGAGACCCAGTACTTC.

The V call is TRBV18, the J call TRBJ2-3, with 9 positions matching TRBD2. Germline V gene lookup returns CDR1 KGHSH and CDR2 LQKENI. The CDR3 extends over 15 amino acids. The trim removed 2 bases at V and 6 bases at J, leaving 6 bases unmatched. CDR3 sequence (DNA): TGTGCCAGCTCACCAAATAGCGGGGGATCGGATACGCAGTATTTT. Residues: CASSPNSGGSDTQYF.

The chain couples TRBV6-5 to TRBJ1-6; D is perhaps TRBD1 (6 bases). V shed 6 bases and J shed 3 bases, with 12 bases lying between them. Looked up from germline, CDR1 is MNHEY and CDR2 is SVGAGI. This CDR3 contains 15 residues. The CDR3 sequence: CASSEGGGYNSPLHF. CDR3 nucleotides: TGTGCCAGCAGCGAGGGGGGGGGCTATAATTCACCCCTCCACTTT.

The chain recombines TRBV10-1 with TRBJ1-5; D gene unclear. Trimming shortened V by 8 bases and J by 5 bases, and 7 bases separated the two germline ends. Per the germline V gene, CDR1 is WNHNN and CDR2 is SYGVQD (reference sequence). This CDR3 has 11 amino acids. The CDR3 DNA is TGCGCCAGCTACAGAGATCAGCCCCAGCATTTT. The encoded protein is CASYRDQPQHF.